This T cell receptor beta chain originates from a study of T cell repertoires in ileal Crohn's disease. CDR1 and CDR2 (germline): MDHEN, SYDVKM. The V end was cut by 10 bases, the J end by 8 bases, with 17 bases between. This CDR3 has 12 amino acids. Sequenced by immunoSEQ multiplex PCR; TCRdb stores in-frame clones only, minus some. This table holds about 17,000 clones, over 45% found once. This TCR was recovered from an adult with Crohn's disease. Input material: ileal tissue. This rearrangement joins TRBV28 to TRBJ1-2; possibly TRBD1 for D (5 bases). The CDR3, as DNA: TGTGCCACTTCCGGGGGGAGGAAAGGCTACACCTTC. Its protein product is CATSGGRKGYTF.